Sequencing of this TCR beta chain was carried out in a study of CD8 T cells in Susac syndrome. Trimming pared 3 bases from V and 0 bases from J, leaving 10 bases between. The CDR3 totals 15 residues. Germline V gene lookup returns CDR1 SGHRS and CDR2 YFSETQ. A quantity of roughly 0.5 to 1 ug RNA underwent reverse transcription using random hexamers. TCRdb ran MiXCR on the immunoSEQ multiplex PCR reads and lists one entry per CDR3 protein. The repertoire holds approximately 110,000 distinct CDR3 sequences, with approximately 96% as singletons. In the case of this clonotype: The antigen remains undetermined.

Study conclusions and caveats: Regarding the TCR sequencing and HLA analysis, the study admitted that a relatively small number of individuals were involved.

Sequencing input: CD4+ T cells from PBMCs. The TCR was taken from a human donor in good health. This chain uses TRBV5-1 with TRBJ1-5; D uncertain. CDR3 sequence (DNA): TGCGCCAGCAGCTCCAACGGGGATAGCAATCAGCCCCAGCATTTT. Encoded protein: CASSSNGDSNQPQHF.